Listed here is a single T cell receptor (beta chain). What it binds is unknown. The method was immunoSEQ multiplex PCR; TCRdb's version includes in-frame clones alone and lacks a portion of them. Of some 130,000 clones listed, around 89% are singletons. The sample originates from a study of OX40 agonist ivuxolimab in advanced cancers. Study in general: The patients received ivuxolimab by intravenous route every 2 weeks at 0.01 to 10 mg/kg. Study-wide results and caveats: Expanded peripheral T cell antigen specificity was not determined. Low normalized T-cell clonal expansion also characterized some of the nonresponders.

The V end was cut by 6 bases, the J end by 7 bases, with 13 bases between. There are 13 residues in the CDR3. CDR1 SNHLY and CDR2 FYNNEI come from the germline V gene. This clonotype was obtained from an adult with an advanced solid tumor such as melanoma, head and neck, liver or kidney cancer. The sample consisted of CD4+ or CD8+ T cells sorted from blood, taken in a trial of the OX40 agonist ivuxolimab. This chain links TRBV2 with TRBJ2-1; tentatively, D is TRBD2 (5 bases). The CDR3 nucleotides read TGTGCCAGCAGGGAGTTCCGGGAAAATGAGCAGTTCTTC. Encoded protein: CASREFRENEQFF.